This T cell receptor (beta chain) is drawn from a study of tumor-infiltrating lymphocytes in localized non-small cell lung cancer. This clone came up a few times. The antigen is not known. Study observations and caveats: T-cell fraction did not differ between immunotypes IM1 and IM2. Technical variation could not be separated from intratumor heterogeneity here. TCRbeta sequencing showed higher T cell infiltration in tumors than uninvolved lung.

Germline V gene lookup returns CDR1 LNHDA and CDR2 SQIVND (reference sequence). The CDR3 is 14 amino acids. V dropped 7 bases and J dropped 8; count of bases not matched to a gene: 10. Assay: immunoSEQ multiplex PCR; the TCRdb copy retains only in-frame clones and omits some. The data contain roughly 15,000 clones, 80% of them singletons. The J gene is TRBJ1-4, the V gene TRBV19, with 7 bases identical to TRBD1. The sample consisted of uninvolved lung tissue not adjacent to the tumor. The clonotype was recovered from a human donor with non-small cell lung cancer. CDR3 bases: TGTGCCAGTACCGTGGACAGGTGGGGGGAAAAACTGTTTTTT. As protein: CASTVDRWGEKLFF. Using reference TRBV19 and TRBJ1-4 for the parts outside the CDR3, the full variable domain is DGGITQSPKYLFRKEGQNVTLSCEQNLNHDAMYWYRQDPGQGLRLIYYSQIVNDFQKGDIAEGYSVSREKKESFPLTVTSAQKNPTAFYLCASTVDRWGEKLFFGSGTQLSVL.